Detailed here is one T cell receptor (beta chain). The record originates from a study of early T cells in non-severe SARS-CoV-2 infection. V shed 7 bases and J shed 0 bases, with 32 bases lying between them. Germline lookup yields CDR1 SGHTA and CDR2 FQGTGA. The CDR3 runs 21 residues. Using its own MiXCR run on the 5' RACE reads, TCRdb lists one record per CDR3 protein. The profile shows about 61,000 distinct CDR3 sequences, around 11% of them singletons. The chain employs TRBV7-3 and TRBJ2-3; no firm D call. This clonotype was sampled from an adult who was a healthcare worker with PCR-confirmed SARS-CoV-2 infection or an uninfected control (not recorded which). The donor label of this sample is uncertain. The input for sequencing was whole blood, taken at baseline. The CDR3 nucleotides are TGTGCCAGCACCTATCTGACTGCAAAGGAACCAAAGGCCTATAGCACAGATACGCAGTATTTT. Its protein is CASTYLTAKEPKAYSTDTQYF.